This T cell receptor beta chain derives from a study of graft-versus-host responses after intestinal transplantation. Study context: Transplant types were multivisceral, liver-intestinal, or isolated intestinal. Study results and caveats: Ileal or blood samples showed some GvH clones first, and such clones were also found in recipient marrow. GvH clone levels peaked in circulation, and this peak was associated with early post-transplant HvG declines. Those patients showing graft-donor T cell macrochimerism displayed high graft-versus-host to host-versus-graft clonal ratios in allografts.

About this clone itself: The target antigen is unknown.

This CDR3 comprises 14 residues. V lost 0 bases to trimming and J lost 5 bases; unmatched junction nucleotides: 0. Germline V gene lookup returns CDR1 SGHTA and CDR2 FQGTGA. Profiling relied on immunoSEQ multiplex PCR, and the TCRdb table lists in-frame clones only, not all of them. The sample includes about 88,000 clones, 94% of them seen just once. Sample: unstimulated CD4+ T cells sorted from spleen or lymph node cells, taken before transplant. The receptor comes from a human donor who was the organ donor for an intestinal transplant. V gene TRBV7-3 combines with J gene TRBJ2-3, with TRBD1 identical over 9 bases. The CDR3 region has the DNA TGTGCCAGCAGCTTAACGGACAGGGGAGATACGCAGTATTTT. This codes for CASSLTDRGDTQYF.